This record covers a single T cell receptor (beta chain). Sequencing was performed with immunoSEQ multiplex PCR; in TCRdb, only in-frame clones are kept and a portion is missing. The profile covers over 70,000 clones, with 80% appearing a single time and 10% taken by the ten largest. This CDR3 comprises 16 residues. The germline V gene encodes CDR1 SGHAT and CDR2 FQNNGV. Trimming at V came to 5 bases and at J to 0 bases, leaving 3 bases not matched to a gene. These data come from a study of blood T cell repertoires in COVID-19. Study details: There were acute and convalescent COVID-19 samples, and they came from the United States, Italy and Spain.

This clonotype originated in a woman in her sixties or seventies with acute or convalescent COVID-19. Sequenced sample: peripheral blood. The J gene is TRBJ2-1, the V gene TRBV11-2; TRBD2 matches at 11 bases. In DNA form, the CDR3 reads TGTGCCAGCAGCCGAACTAGCGGGAGCTCCTACAATGAGCAGTTCTTC. This sequence encodes CASSRTSGSSYNEQFF.